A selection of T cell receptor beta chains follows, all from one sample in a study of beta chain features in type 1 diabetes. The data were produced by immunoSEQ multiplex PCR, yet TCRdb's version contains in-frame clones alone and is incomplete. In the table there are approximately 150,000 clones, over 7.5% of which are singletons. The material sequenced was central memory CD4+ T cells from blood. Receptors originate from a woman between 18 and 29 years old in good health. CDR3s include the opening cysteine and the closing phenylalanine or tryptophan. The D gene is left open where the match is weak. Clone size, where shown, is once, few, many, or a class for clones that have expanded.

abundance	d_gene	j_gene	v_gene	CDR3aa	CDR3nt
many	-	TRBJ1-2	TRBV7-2	CASRLQEGYGYTF	TGTGCCAGCAGACTACAGGAGGGCTATGGCTACACCTTC
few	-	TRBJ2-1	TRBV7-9	CASSSRGGNEQFF	TGTGCCAGCAGCTCGAGGGGGGGCAATGAGCAGTTCTTC
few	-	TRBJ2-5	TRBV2	CASGADFSQETQYF	TGTGCCAGCGGAGCGGACTTTTCCCAAGAGACCCAGTACTTC
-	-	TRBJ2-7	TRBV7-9	CASSSTGFYEQYF	TGTGCCAGCAGCTCGACAGGTTTCTACGAGCAGTACTTC
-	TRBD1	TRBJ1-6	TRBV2	CASSGTGGNSPLHF	TGTGCCAGCAGTGGGACAGGGGGCAATTCACCCCTCCACTTT
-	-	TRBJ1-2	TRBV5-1	CASSPSGGIGGYTF	TGCGCCAGCAGCCCTAGTGGCGGTATCGGGGGCTACACCTTC
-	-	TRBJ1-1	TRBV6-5	CATRLPEGEAFF	TGTGCCACCAGGTTGCCTGAGGGTGAAGCTTTCTTT
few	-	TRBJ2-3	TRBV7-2	CASDRGANTDTQYF	TGTGCCAGTGACCGGGGAGCGAACACAGATACGCAGTATTTT
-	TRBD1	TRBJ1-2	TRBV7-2	CAIGTANPNYGYTF	TGTGCCATAGGGACAGCGAATCCTAACTATGGCTACACCTTC
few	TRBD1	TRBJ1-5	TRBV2	CASSVDRAQPQHF	TGTGCCAGCAGTGTGGACAGGGCTCAGCCCCAGCATTTT
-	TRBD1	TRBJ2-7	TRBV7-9	CASSLPRQGVNYEQYF	TGTGCCAGCAGCCTGCCTAGACAGGGGGTAAACTACGAGCAGTACTTC
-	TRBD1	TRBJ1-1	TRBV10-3	CAISEPGQGGTEAFF	TGTGCCATCAGTGAGCCCGGACAGGGTGGGACTGAAGCTTTCTTT
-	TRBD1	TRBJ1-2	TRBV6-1	CASRGTGYGYTF	TGTGCCAGCAGGGGGACAGGGTACGGCTACACCTTC
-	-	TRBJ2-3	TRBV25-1	CASSPTPVDTQYF	TGTGCCAGCAGCCCAACCCCGGTAGATACGCAGTATTTT
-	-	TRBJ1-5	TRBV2	CASSAVQGRGNQPQHF	TGTGCCAGCAGTGCGGTACAGGGTCGGGGCAATCAGCCCCAGCATTTT
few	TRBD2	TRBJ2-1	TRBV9	CASSVAAGGPNEQFF	TGTGCCAGCAGCGTAGCAGCGGGGGGGCCCAATGAGCAGTTCTTC
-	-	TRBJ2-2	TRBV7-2	CASTLSTGLGGELFF	TGTGCCAGCACCTTAAGTACAGGGCTCGGCGGGGAGCTGTTTTTT
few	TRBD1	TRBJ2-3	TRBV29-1	CSVVRDRVGLGTQYF	TGCAGCGTTGTGAGGGACAGGGTCGGGTTGGGTACGCAGTATTTT
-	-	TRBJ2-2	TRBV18	CASSEQSETGELFF	TGTGCCAGCTCAGAACAGTCAGAGACCGGGGAGCTGTTTTTT
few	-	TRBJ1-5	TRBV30	CAWSWTDNQPQHF	TGTGCCTGGAGTTGGACAGATAATCAGCCCCAGCATTTT
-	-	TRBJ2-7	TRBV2	CASRYQGEQYF	TGTGCCAGCAGGTACCAGGGCGAGCAGTACTTC
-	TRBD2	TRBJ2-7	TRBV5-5	CASSFRLAVIRGEQYF	TGTGCCAGCAGCTTCAGGCTAGCGGTGATTCGCGGCGAGCAGTACTTC
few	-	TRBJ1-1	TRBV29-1	CSVCKQVNTEAFF	TGCAGCGTGTGCAAACAAGTGAACACTGAAGCTTTCTTT
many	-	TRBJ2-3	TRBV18	CASSPSDSSDTQYF	TGTGCCAGCTCACCTTCTGACAGTTCAGATACGCAGTATTTT
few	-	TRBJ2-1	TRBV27	CASRLGGGKQFF	TGTGCCAGCAGACTAGGGGGGGGAAAGCAGTTCTTC
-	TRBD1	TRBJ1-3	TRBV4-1	CASSKGQGADGNTIYF	TGCGCCAGCAGCAAGGGACAGGGGGCGGACGGAAACACCATATATTTT
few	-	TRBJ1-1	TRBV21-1	CASSKVAGPNTEAFF	TGTGCCAGCAGCAAAGTTGCGGGACCGAACACTGAAGCTTTCTTT
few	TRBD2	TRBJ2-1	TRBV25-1	CASRLAGGNEQFF	TGTGCCAGCAGACTAGCGGGAGGCAATGAGCAGTTCTTC
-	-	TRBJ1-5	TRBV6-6	CASSSRPGHSNQPQHF	TGTGCCAGCAGCTCTCGTCCAGGCCATAGCAATCAGCCCCAGCATTTT
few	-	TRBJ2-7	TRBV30	CACITGSTYEQYF	TGTGCCTGTATTACAGGGAGCACCTACGAGCAGTACTTC
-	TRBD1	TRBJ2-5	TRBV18	CASARTGQQETQYF	TGTGCCAGCGCCCGGACAGGCCAGCAAGAGACCCAGTACTTC
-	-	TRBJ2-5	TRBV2	CASRSSTSEEETQYF	TGTGCCAGCAGGTCCTCCACCTCTGAGGAAGAGACCCAGTACTTC
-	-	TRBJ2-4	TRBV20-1	CSARQGGYF	TGCAGTGCTAGACAGGGTGGGTACTTC
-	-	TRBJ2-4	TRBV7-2	CASSSLGDSIQYF	TGTGCCAGCAGCTCCCTTGGCGACAGCATTCAGTACTTC
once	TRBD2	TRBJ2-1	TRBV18	CASSPSGGEEQFF	TGTGCCAGCTCACCATCGGGGGGGGAAGAGCAGTTCTTC
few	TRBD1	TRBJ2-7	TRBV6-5	CASSRDRGLYEQYF	TGTGCCAGCAGTAGGGACAGGGGGCTGTACGAGCAGTACTTC
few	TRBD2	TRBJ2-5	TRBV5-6	CASSLLAGVVQETQYF	TGTGCCAGCAGTTTACTAGCGGGAGTGGTCCAAGAGACCCAGTACTTC
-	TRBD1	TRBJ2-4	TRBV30	CAWTTGVRDIQYF	TGTGCCTGGACTACAGGGGTGAGAGACATTCAGTACTTC
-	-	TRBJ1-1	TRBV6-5	CASSQTSGRAFF	TGTGCCAGCAGTCAGACGAGCGGGCGAGCTTTCTTT
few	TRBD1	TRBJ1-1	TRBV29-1	CSADRGGATEAFF	TGCAGCGCTGACAGGGGTGGGGCCACTGAAGCTTTCTTT
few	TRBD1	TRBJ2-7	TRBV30	CAWSTTGQGIYEQYF	TGTGCCTGGAGCACAACGGGACAGGGGATATACGAGCAGTACTTC
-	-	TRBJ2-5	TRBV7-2	CASSSLGETQYF	TGTGCCAGCAGCTCCTTGGGCGAGACCCAGTACTTC
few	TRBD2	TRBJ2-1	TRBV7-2	CASSPSPLGGSWLVEQFF	TGTGCCAGCAGCCCCAGCCCCCTGGGCGGGAGTTGGTTGGTTGAGCAGTTCTTC
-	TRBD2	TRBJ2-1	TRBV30	CAWRPPTGLARVGEQFF	TGTGCCTGGAGACCGCCTACGGGACTAGCTAGGGTCGGTGAGCAGTTCTTC
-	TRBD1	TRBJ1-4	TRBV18	CASSPQGGDEKLFF	TGTGCCAGCTCACCTCAAGGGGGCGATGAAAAACTGTTTTTT